Each of the 26 T cell receptor beta chains below was sequenced from the same sample in a study of T cell responses to AZD1222 COVID-19 vaccine. Produced via immunoSEQ multiplex PCR; TCRdb's table is partial and in-frame only. The profile shows approximately 190,000 clones, more than 75% of them singletons. The sequencing used peripheral blood, collected on day 0 of AZD1222 vaccination. The receptors stem from an adult in good health.

This chain joins TRBV19 and TRBJ1-1; D unclear. The CDR3 is 16 amino acids. Germline V gene data show CDR1 as LNHDA and CDR2 as SQIVND (reference sequence). V dropped 6 bases and J dropped 0 bases, with 17 bases sitting between them. DNA of the CDR3: TGTGCCAGTAGAACCCTTTTAGGGAGCTTGAACACTGAAGCTTTCTTT. This sequence encodes CASRTLLGSLNTEAFF.

The V gene is TRBV15, the J gene TRBJ2-2, with D possibly matching TRBD2 (6 bases). Trimming cost V 0 bases and J 2 bases, with 10 bases left between them. Germline V gene sequence: CDR1 LNHNV, CDR2 YYDKDF (reference sequence). This CDR3 contains 16 residues. Here the CDR3 reads CATSRDPAGNTGELFF. The DNA of the CDR3 is TGTGCCACCAGCAGAGATCCTGCGGGAAACACCGGGGAGCTGTTTTTT. Looking up the rest from reference TRBV15 and TRBJ2-2 gives the full variable domain: DAMVIQNPRYQVTQFGKPVTLSCSQTLNHNVMYWYQQKSSQAPKLLFHYYDKDFNNEADTPDNFQSRRPNTSFCFLDIRSPGLGDTAMYLCATSRDPAGNTGELFFGEGSRLTVL.

The J gene is TRBJ2-2, the V gene TRBV19; no definite D call. V lost 3 bases, J lost 0 bases, and 8 bases lay in between. The CDR3 is 15 amino acids. CDR1 and CDR2 from the germline V gene are LNHDA and SQIVND (reference sequence). The CDR3 reads CASSIGSANTGELFF. The DNA for the CDR3 is TGTGCCAGTAGTATCGGCTCGGCGAACACCGGGGAGCTGTTTTTT.

The rearrangement links TRBV2 to TRBJ2-7; TRBD2 matches 14 bases. Per germline, CDR1 SNHLY and CDR2 FYNNEI. This CDR3 has 14 amino acids. With 10 bases clipped from V and 4 bases from J, the junction kept 6 bases outside the gene matches. In nucleotides, the CDR3 is TGTGCCACCAAGACTAGCGGGGGGGCTTACGAGCAGTACTTC. Translated, it gives CATKTSGGAYEQYF.

This clone showed up just a few times. The rearrangement links TRBV4-1 to TRBJ2-7; 9 bases map to TRBD1. The trim removed 4 bases at V and 3 bases at J, leaving 7 bases unmatched. Germline V lookup: CDR1 MGHRA, CDR2 YSYEKL. The CDR3 contains 15 residues. Here the CDR3 reads CASSRSGQGVYEQYF. CDR3 nucleotide sequence: TGCGCCAGCAGCCGCTCGGGACAGGGCGTCTACGAGCAGTACTTC.

The V call is TRBV28, the J call TRBJ1-6, with TRBD1 matching over 9 bases. The CDR3 spans 16 residues. Germline CDR1 is MDHEN and CDR2 is SYDVKM. V dropped 6 bases and J dropped 6; count of bases not matched to a gene: 9. CDR3 DNA sequence: TGTGCCAGCAGGCTACCCGGGACAGGGCGTAATTCACCCCTCCACTTT. Residues: CASRLPGTGRNSPLHF.

This clone is a singleton in its sample. Different DNA sequences within this sample yield the same CDR3. This chain joins TRBV29-1 and TRBJ2-7; perhaps TRBD1 as D (5 bases). This CDR3 is built from 11 residues. With 6 bases removed from V and 0 bases from J, the gap between germline ends came to 6 bases. Germline CDR1 and CDR2: SQVTM and ANQGSEA. The CDR3 is CSVRDSYEQYF. The DNA of the CDR3 is TGCAGCGTCAGGGACTCCTACGAGCAGTACTTC.

V and J are TRBV4-2 and TRBJ1-2; D is ambiguous. Trimming removed 3 bases from V and 2 bases from J, with 10 bases in between. The V gene's germline CDR1 is LGHNA and CDR2 YNFKEQ. The CDR3 spans 14 residues. This chain's CDR3 is CASSHLDRNYGYTF. The CDR3 DNA follows: TGTGCCAGCAGCCATCTAGACCGCAACTATGGCTACACCTTC.

This chain uses TRBV28 with TRBJ2-7, with unresolved D. This CDR3 is 14 amino acids long. CDR1 and CDR2 from the germline V gene are MDHEN and SYDVKM. V lost 4 bases and J 0 bases, leaving 10 bases between the germline ends. The CDR3 region is CASSWFTSSYEQYF. For the CDR3, the DNA is TGTGCCAGCAGTTGGTTCACCTCCTCCTACGAGCAGTACTTC.

As regards this clone: The junction departs from the called germline gene at one end, perhaps through a read error. The chain recombines TRBV29-1 with TRBJ1-3; D call uncertain. Germline V gene sequence: CDR1 SQVTM, CDR2 ANQGSEA. The CDR3 is 16 residues long. The CDR3 coding sequence is TGCAGCGTTGTACTTCAAGCGCTCTCCTCTGGAAGCACCATATATTTT. Amino acid sequence: CSVVLQALSSGSTIYF.

This chain connects TRBV19 to TRBJ2-7; D is ambiguous. V gave up 7 bases and J gave up 3 bases, with 31 bases separating them. This CDR3 contains 19 residues. In germline, CDR1 is LNHDA, CDR2 SQIVND (reference sequence). The CDR3 loop reads CASIRRLLDPTPTYYEQYF. The CDR3, as DNA: TGTGCCAGTATTCGGCGGCTCCTGGACCCAACCCCAACATACTACGAGCAGTACTTC. Supplemented by reference TRBV19 and TRBJ2-7, the full variable domain reads DGGITQSPKYLFRKEGQNVTLSCEQNLNHDAMYWYRQDPGQGLRLIYYSQIVNDFQKGDIAEGYSVSREKKESFPLTVTSAQKNPTAFYLCASIRRLLDPTPTYYEQYFGPGTRLTVT.

This rearrangement joins TRBV5-1 to TRBJ2-7; tentatively, D is TRBD2 (6 bases). Trimming took off 4 bases at V and 5 bases at J, with 16 bases between the two ends. The germline gives CDR1 SGHRS, CDR2 YFSETQ. This CDR3 is 14 amino acids long. The CDR3 sequence: CASSPGGAPHEQYF. Written as DNA, the CDR3 is TGCGCCAGCAGCCCCGGGGGAGCCCCCCACGAGCAGTACTTC.

The chain links TRBV11-2 to TRBJ2-2; 7 bases map to TRBD2. Germline CDR1 is SGHAT and CDR2 is FQNNGV. CDR3 length: 17 residues. With 1 base clipped from V and 7 bases from J, the junction kept 12 bases outside the gene matches. The CDR3 DNA follows: TGTGCCAGCAGCTTAGTATTCGGCCTAGCGGAGAACGGGGAGCTGTTTTTT. Translating gives CASSLVFGLAENGELFF.

The V gene is TRBV7-8, the J gene TRBJ2-3, with 9 positions matching TRBD2. Trimming at V came to 1 base and at J to 2 bases, leaving 13 bases not matched to a gene. The CDR3 spans 19 residues. Germline lookup yields CDR1 SGHVS and CDR2 FQNEAQ. CDR3 DNA: TGTGCCAGCAGCTTAGGACGGGGGTTCCAGCGGGGGGTCACAGATACGCAGTATTTT. Translating gives CASSLGRGFQRGVTDTQYF.

The chain links TRBV19 to TRBJ1-2; possibly TRBD1 for D (6 bases). The CDR3 covers 14 residues. CDR1 is LNHDA and CDR2 is SQIVND in the germline V gene (reference sequence). V was shortened by 3 bases and J by 6 bases, with 14 bases between the two germline ends. CDR3 bases: TGTGCCAGTAGTATTCGGACAGCTTCCGATGGCTACACCTTC. Translating it yields CASSIRTASDGYTF.

Regarding this clone: Additional DNA sequences in this sample encode the identical CDR3. V is TRBV28 and J is TRBJ1-1, with D unclear. V was pared by 6 bases and J by 0 bases, with 5 bases between. CDR3 length: 12 amino acids. Germline CDR1 and CDR2: MDHEN and SYDVKM. CDR3 nucleotide sequence: TGTGCCAGCAGCCCCTTGAACACTGAAGCTTTCTTT. Its protein is CASSPLNTEAFF.

V gene TRBV7-6 combines with J gene TRBJ2-7; 8 positions match TRBD2. V shed 5 bases and J 0 bases; nucleotides not matched to a gene: 9. Germline CDR1 SGHVS, CDR2 FNYEAQ. The CDR3 runs 16 residues. CDR3 amino acids: CASSLLTSGSSYEQYF. CDR3 DNA sequence: TGTGCCAGCAGCCTGCTCACGAGCGGGAGCTCCTACGAGCAGTACTTC.

The chain recombines TRBV11-2 with TRBJ1-2; no definite D call. Deletions cut 1 base from V and 4 bases from J, with 13 bases between. Germline V gene lookup returns CDR1 SGHAT and CDR2 FQNNGV. This CDR3 contains 15 residues. CDR3 protein: CASSLGVGSPYGYTF. In nucleotides, the CDR3 is TGTGCCAGCAGCTTAGGGGTCGGCAGCCCCTATGGCTACACCTTC.

V and J are TRBV5-1 and TRBJ2-1, with 12 bases identical to TRBD1. In germline, CDR1 is SGHRS, CDR2 YFSETQ. V was clipped by 6 bases and J by 10 bases; unmatched bases: 8. This CDR3 comprises 14 residues. This chain's CDR3 is CASTAGQGAREQFF. DNA for the CDR3: TGCGCCAGCACCGCGGGACAGGGGGCTCGCGAGCAGTTCTTC.

The CDR3 DNA follows: TGTGCCAGCAGTTTACAATTAACTAGCGGGACTGAAGATGAGCAGTTCTTC. Its translation: CASSLQLTSGTEDEQFF. The rearrangement uses TRBV28 and TRBJ2-1; 10 bases line up with TRBD2. The CDR3 covers 17 residues. Looked up from germline, CDR1 is MDHEN and CDR2 is SYDVKM. V was clipped by 2 bases and J by 8 bases; unmatched bases: 12.

The chain is built from TRBV27 and TRBJ2-7, with no clear D. The CDR3 runs 13 residues. The germline gives CDR1 MNHEY, CDR2 SMNVEV (reference sequence). V was cut by 3 bases and J by 0 bases, with 6 bases left in between. The DNA of the CDR3 is TGTGCCAGCAGTTTCTCTAACTCCTACGAGCAGTACTTC. Its translation is CASSFSNSYEQYF.

The V and J genes are TRBV6-5 and TRBJ2-7; TRBD2 matches 9 bases. Germline V gene lookup returns CDR1 MNHEY and CDR2 SVGAGI. The J segment lost 6 bases and the V segment lost 7 bases, leaving 7 bases of the junction unmatched. The CDR3 totals 13 residues. The chain's CDR3 is CASTPAGGSEQYF. CDR3 in DNA: TGTGCCAGCACCCCAGCGGGGGGTTCCGAGCAGTACTTC.

V usage is TRBV3-1 (or the pseudogene TRBV3-2) and J usage is TRBJ2-1, with TRBD2 as a possible D gene (6 bases). Germline assignment: CDR1 LGHDT and CDR2 YNNKEL (reference sequence). Trimming took off 4 bases at V and 10 bases at J, with 20 bases between the two ends. This CDR3 has 15 residues. Written as DNA, the CDR3 is TGTGCCAGCAGCCTCGAGCTCCCGGGGGACTCAGAGCAGTTCTTC. Translating it yields CASSLELPGDSEQFF.

The rearrangement uses TRBV5-5 and TRBJ2-1; no definite D call. Germline loops: CDR1 SGHKS, CDR2 YYEKEE (reference sequence). The V and J ends lost 1 base and 0 bases respectively, with 8 bases between them. This CDR3 is built from 15 residues. CDR3 DNA sequence: TGTGCCAGCAGCTTGAGCTTTTACTCCTACAATGAGCAGTTCTTC. Protein sequence: CASSLSFYSYNEQFF.

This chain joins TRBV27 and TRBJ2-6; D gene uncertain. The CDR3 sequence is 14 residues long. Germline V gives CDR1 MNHEY, CDR2 SMNVEV (reference sequence). Trimming stripped 2 bases from V and 3 bases from J, with 5 bases between. The CDR3: CASSLDGGANVLTF. The CDR3 nucleotides are TGTGCCAGCAGTTTAGACGGTGGGGCCAACGTCCTGACTTTC.

The chain employs TRBV2 and TRBJ2-3; D is undetermined. V was trimmed by 4 bases and J by 2 bases, leaving 13 bases between them. This CDR3 is 15 amino acids long. CDR1 is SNHLY and CDR2 is FYNNEI in the germline V gene. This CDR3 is CASSGGVTNTDTQYF. The CDR3 DNA reads TGTGCCAGCAGTGGAGGTGTCACTAACACAGATACGCAGTATTTT.